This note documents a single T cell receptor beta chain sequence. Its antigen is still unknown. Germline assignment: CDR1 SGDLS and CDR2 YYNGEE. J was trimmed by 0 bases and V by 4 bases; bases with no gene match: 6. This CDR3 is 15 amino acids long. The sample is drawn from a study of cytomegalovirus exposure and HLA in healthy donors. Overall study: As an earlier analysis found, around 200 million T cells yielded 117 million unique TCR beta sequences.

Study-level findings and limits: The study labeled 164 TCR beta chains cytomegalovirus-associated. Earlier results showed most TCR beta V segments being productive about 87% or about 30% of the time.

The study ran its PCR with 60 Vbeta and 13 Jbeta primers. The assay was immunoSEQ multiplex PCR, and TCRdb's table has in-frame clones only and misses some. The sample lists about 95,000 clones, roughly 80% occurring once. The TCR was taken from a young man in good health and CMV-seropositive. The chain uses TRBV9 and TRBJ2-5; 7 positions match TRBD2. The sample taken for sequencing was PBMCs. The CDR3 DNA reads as TGTGCCAGCAGCCCTCCGGGACTACACCAAGAGACCCAGTACTTC. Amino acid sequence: CASSPPGLHQETQYF. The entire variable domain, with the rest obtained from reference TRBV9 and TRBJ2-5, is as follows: DSGVTQTPKHLITATGQRVTLRCSPRSGDLSVYWYQQSLDQGLQFLIQYYNGEERAKGNILERFSAQQFPDLHSELNLSSLELGDSALYFCASSPPGLHQETQYFGPGTRLLVL.